This T cell receptor beta chain was profiled in a study of CXCR3-negative and CXCR3-positive naive CD8 T cells. Germline V lookup: CDR1 LGHNA, CDR2 YSLEER. CDR3 length: 14 amino acids. Researchers prepared the TRB cDNA libraries using 5' RACE with UMI labels. TCRdb reprocessed the 5' RACE reads; each CDR3 protein has one entry and no DNA is given. This sample's table reports tens of thousands of distinct CDR3 sequences. Sequencing used memory CD8+ T cells from blood. The chain joins TRBV4-3 to TRBJ1-1. This sequence originates from a human donor in good health. Some clones in this sample may be carry-over from other donors' samples. The CDR3 reads CASSQGTMNNEAFF.